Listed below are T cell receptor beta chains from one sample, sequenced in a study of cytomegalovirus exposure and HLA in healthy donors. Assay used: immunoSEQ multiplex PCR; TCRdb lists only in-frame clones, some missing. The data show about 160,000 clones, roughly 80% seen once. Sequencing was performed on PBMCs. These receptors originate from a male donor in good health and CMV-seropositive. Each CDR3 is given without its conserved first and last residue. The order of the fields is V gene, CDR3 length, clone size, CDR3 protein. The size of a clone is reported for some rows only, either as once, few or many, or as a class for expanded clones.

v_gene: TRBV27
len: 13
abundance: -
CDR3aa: ASSKGQGITDTQY

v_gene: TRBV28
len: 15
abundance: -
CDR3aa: ASSAPGTGGTNQPQH

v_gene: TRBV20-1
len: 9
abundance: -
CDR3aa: SARSGNEAF

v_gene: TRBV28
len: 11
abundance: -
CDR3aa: ATRQSSYNEQF

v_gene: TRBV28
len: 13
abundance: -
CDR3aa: ASSLRDRLNTEAF

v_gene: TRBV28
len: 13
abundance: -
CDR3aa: ASSSADRGREKLF

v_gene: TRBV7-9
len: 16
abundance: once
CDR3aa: ATHAAGGTDATNEKLF

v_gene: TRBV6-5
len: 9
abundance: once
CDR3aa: ASSFAGLQY

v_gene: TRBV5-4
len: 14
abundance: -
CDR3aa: ASSLYRGRDTGELF

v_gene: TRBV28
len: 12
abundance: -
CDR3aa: ASSSGTGHVPLH

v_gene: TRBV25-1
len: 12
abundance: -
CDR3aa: ASSEYSKNTEAF

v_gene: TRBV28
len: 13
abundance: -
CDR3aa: ASSPTRGLLNEQF

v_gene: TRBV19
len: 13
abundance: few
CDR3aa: ASTPTGNSNQPQH

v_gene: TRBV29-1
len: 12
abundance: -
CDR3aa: SVDSGGAGYGYT